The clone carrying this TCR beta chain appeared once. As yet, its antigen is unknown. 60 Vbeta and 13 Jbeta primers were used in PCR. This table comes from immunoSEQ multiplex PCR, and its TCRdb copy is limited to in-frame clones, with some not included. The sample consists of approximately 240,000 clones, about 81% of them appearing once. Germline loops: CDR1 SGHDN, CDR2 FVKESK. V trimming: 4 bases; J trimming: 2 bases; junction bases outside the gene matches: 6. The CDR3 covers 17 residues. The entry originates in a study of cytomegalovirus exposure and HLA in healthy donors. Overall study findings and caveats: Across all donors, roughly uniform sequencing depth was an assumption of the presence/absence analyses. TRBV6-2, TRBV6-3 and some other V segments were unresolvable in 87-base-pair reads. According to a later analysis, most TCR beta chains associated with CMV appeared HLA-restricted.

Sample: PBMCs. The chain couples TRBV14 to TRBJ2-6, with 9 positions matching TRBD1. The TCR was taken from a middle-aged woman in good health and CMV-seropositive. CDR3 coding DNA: TGTGCCAGCAGCCCTCACAGGGGGCGAACTGGGGCCAACGTCCTGACTTTC. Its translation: CASSPHRGRTGANVLTF.